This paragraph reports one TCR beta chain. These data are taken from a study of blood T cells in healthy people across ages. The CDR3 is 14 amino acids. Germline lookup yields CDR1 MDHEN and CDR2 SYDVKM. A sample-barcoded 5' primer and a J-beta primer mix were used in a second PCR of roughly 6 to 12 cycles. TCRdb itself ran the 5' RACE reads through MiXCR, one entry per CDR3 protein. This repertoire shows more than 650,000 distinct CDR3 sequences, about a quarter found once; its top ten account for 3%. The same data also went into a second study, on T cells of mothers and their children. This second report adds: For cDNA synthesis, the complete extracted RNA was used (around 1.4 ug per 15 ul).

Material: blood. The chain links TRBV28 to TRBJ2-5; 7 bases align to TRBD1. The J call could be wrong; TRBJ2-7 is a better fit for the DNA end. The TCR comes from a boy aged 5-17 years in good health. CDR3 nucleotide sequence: TGTGCCAGCAGTGGTCCAGGGGGTCTCCACGAGCAGTACTTC. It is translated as CASSGPGGLHEQYF.